These 21 T cell receptor beta chains were sequenced from one sample in a study of OX40 agonist ivuxolimab in advanced cancers. Profiling relied on immunoSEQ multiplex PCR, and the TCRdb table lists in-frame clones only, not all of them. The sample carries about 69,000 clones, 60% to 85% recorded once. The sequenced sample was CD4+ or CD8+ T cells sorted from blood, obtained in a trial of the OX40 agonist ivuxolimab. These TCRs come from an adult with an advanced solid tumor such as melanoma, head and neck, liver or kidney cancer.

The V and J genes are TRBV27 and TRBJ2-7; D is unclear. The germline V and J ends were trimmed by 0 bases and 5 bases, with 14 bases remaining between them. CDR3 length equals 15 residues. The germline V gene encodes CDR1 MNHEY and CDR2 SMNVEV (reference sequence). In nucleotides, the CDR3 is TGTGCCAGCAGTTTATCAATCAGCTATGGGGACGAGCAGTACTTC. Its translation is CASSLSISYGDEQYF.

CDR3 in amino acids: CASSLVGQGETGELFF. Written as DNA, the CDR3 is TGCGCCAGCAGCTTGGTGGGACAGGGGGAAACCGGGGAGCTGTTTTTT. The chain has TRBV5-1 and TRBJ2-2; 11 nucleotides agree with TRBD1. This CDR3 has 16 amino acids. V trimming: 0 bases; J trimming: 5 bases; junction bases outside the gene matches: 3. Germline CDR1 is SGHRS and CDR2 is YFSETQ.

This clone occurred once. V usage is TRBV6-6 and J usage is TRBJ2-7; possibly TRBD1 for D (5 bases). The CDR3 is made up of 15 amino acids. Germline-derived CDR1 and CDR2 are MNHNY and SVGAGI (reference sequence). V was clipped by 2 bases and J by 0 bases, with 11 bases between them. The CDR3 is CASSYEVGPSYEQYF. The CDR3 nucleotides read TGTGCCAGCAGTTACGAGGTGGGGCCCTCCTACGAGCAGTACTTC.

This rearrangement joins TRBV19 to TRBJ1-6; D gene unclear. Looked up from germline, CDR1 is LNHDA and CDR2 is SQIVND (reference sequence). V lost 4 bases to trimming and J lost 7 bases, with 17 bases between them. The CDR3 is 16 residues long. CDR3: CASSNLRASANSPLHF. CDR3 coding DNA: TGTGCCAGTAGTAATTTGAGGGCCTCGGCGAATTCACCCCTCCACTTT.

The rearrangement uses TRBV18 and TRBJ2-1; 13 bases are shared with TRBD2. The CDR3 has 21 residues. The germline gives CDR1 KGHSH, CDR2 LQKENI. V shed 2 bases and J 0 bases; nucleotides not matched to a gene: 13. This chain's CDR3 is CASSPRLGTSGMGSSYNEQFF. In nucleotides, the CDR3 is TGTGCCAGCTCACCAAGACTCGGGACTAGCGGGATGGGGAGCTCCTACAATGAGCAGTTCTTC.

The J gene is TRBJ2-3, the V gene TRBV2; 9 nucleotides agree with TRBD2. With 7 bases clipped from V and 8 bases from J, the junction kept 13 bases outside the gene matches. CDR1 and CDR2 (germline): SNHLY, FYNNEI. The CDR3 has 15 residues. CDR3: CASTLQAGGSSTQYF. The DNA of the CDR3 is TGTGCCAGCACCCTCCAAGCGGGGGGATCAAGTACGCAGTATTTT.

V and J are TRBV2 and TRBJ2-5; the D gene is possibly TRBD2 (5 bases). Germline assignment: CDR1 SNHLY and CDR2 FYNNEI. This CDR3 has 14 amino acids. Trimming took 2 bases from V and 5 from J, leaving 12 bases between them. The CDR3 DNA is TGTGCCAGCAGTGAACACAGTCCGGGGGAGACCCAGTACTTC. It specifies CASSEHSPGETQYF.

In its sample, this clone was seen a few times. The CDR3 nucleotides are TGTGCCAGAAGCCCCAGGGCCTCGGGCGTGCCCCAGCATTTT. It yields the protein CARSPRASGVPQHF. V usage is TRBV7-5 and J usage is TRBJ1-5; the D segment call TRBD1 is taken from the table without a DNA check. TRBV7-5 represents a pseudogene. CDR3 length equals 14 residues.

This rearrangement joins TRBV5-1 to TRBJ1-2; D gene ambiguous. With 0 bases removed from V and 6 bases from J, the gap between germline ends came to 9 bases. The CDR3 has 13 residues. Germline loops: CDR1 SGHRS, CDR2 YFSETQ. In DNA form, the CDR3 reads TGCGCCAGCAGCTTGGAAGGAGATAATGGCTACACCTTC. Translation: CASSLEGDNGYTF. Combining the CDR3 with reference TRBV5-1 and TRBJ1-2 gives the whole variable domain KAGVTQTPRYLIKTRGQQVTLSCSPISGHRSVSWYQQTPGQGLQFLFEYFSETQRNKGNFPGRFSGRQFSNSRSEMNVSTLELGDSALYLCASSLEGDNGYTFGSGTRLTVV.

The CDR3 here is CSALIQETQYF. CDR3 nucleotides: TGCAGTGCTTTGATACAAGAGACCCAGTACTTC. The V and J genes are TRBV20-1 and TRBJ2-5; no reliable D call. This CDR3 spans 11 amino acids. With 5 bases removed from V and 2 bases from J, the gap between germline ends came to 6 bases. Per the germline V gene, CDR1 is DFQATT and CDR2 is SNEGSKA (reference sequence).

The V call is TRBV6-1, the J call TRBJ2-7; TRBD1 might be the D (5 bases). Germline CDR1 is MNHNS and CDR2 is SASEGT. Trimming left V 4 bases short and J 4 bases short, with 11 bases between. This CDR3 region has 13 residues. CDR3 in amino acids: CASSVEQGYEQYF. The CDR3, as DNA: TGTGCCAGCAGTGTGGAGCAGGGATACGAGCAGTACTTC.

This chain uses TRBV11-2 with TRBJ2-5; D remains ambiguous. Germline lookup yields CDR1 SGHAT and CDR2 FQNNGV. The length of the CDR3 is 16 residues. V shed 5 bases and J shed 8 bases, with 24 bases lying between them. The CDR3 DNA reads TGTGCCAGCAGCCTTAGAACCGGTGGGGTAATTGATACCCAGTACTTC. Translation gives CASSLRTGGVIDTQYF.

Turning to this clone: A read error may produce the germline difference seen at one junction end. The rearrangement links TRBV7-8 to TRBJ1-5; D call uncertain. Germline V gene sequence: CDR1 SGHVS, CDR2 FQNEAQ. This CDR3 has 17 residues. CDR3 sequence reads: CASSIAGMTGPNQPQHF. In DNA form, the CDR3 reads TGTGCCAGCAGCATAGCGGGGATGACGGGCCCTAATCAGCCCCAGCATTTT. The entire variable domain, with the rest obtained from reference TRBV7-8 and TRBJ1-5, is as follows: GAGVSQSPRYKVAKRGQDVALRCDPISGHVSLFWYQQALGQGPEFLTYFQNEAQLDKSGLPSDRFFAERPEGSVSTLKIQRTQQEDSAVYLCASSIAGMTGPNQPQHFGDGTRLSIL.

The V gene is TRBV18, the J gene TRBJ2-1; 8 bases line up with TRBD2. Germline V CDR1 and CDR2: KGHSH, LQKENI. The CDR3 loop spans 13 amino acids. The ends lost 5 bases at V and 7 bases at J; junction bases unmatched: 4. The CDR3 sequence: CASSTGTRNEQFF. CDR3 sequence (DNA): TGTGCCAGCTCAACCGGGACTAGGAATGAGCAGTTCTTC. The full variable domain, in which reference TRBV18 and TRBJ2-1 provide the parts outside the CDR3, is NAGVMQNPRHLVRRRGQEARLRCSPMKGHSHVYWYRQLPEEGLKFMVYLQKENIIDESGMPKERFSAEFPKEGPSILRIQQVVRGDSAAYFCASSTGTRNEQFFGPGTRLTVL.

This chain uses TRBV18 with TRBJ2-2; maybe TRBD2 (5 bases). Per the germline V gene, CDR1 is KGHSH and CDR2 is LQKENI. This CDR3 spans 15 amino acids. Deletions cut 2 bases from V and 2 bases from J, with 9 bases between. For the CDR3, the DNA is TGTGCCAGCTCACCAACCGGGGATAACACCGGGGAGCTGTTTTTT. Its translation: CASSPTGDNTGELFF. Full variable domain (rest looked up from reference TRBV18 and TRBJ2-2): NAGVMQNPRHLVRRRGQEARLRCSPMKGHSHVYWYRQLPEEGLKFMVYLQKENIIDESGMPKERFSAEFPKEGPSILRIQQVVRGDSAAYFCASSPTGDNTGELFFGEGSRLTVL.

V is TRBV27 and J is TRBJ2-4; 8 positions agree with TRBD1. After removal of 7 bases from V and 0 bases from J, the junction contained 5 bases not matched to a gene. The CDR3 is 15 residues long. The germline CDR1 and CDR2 sequences are MNHEY and SMNVEV (reference sequence). The DNA of the CDR3 is TGTGCCAGCAAAGGGACAGGTGTAGCCAAAAACATTCAGTACTTC. Translation: CASKGTGVAKNIQYF.

CDR3 protein: CASIAPTGLASKNEQFF. The DNA for the CDR3 is TGTGCCAGTATTGCCCCCACGGGACTAGCGTCGAAGAATGAGCAGTTCTTC. V and J are TRBV19 and TRBJ2-1; 10 bases match TRBD2. The CDR3 covers 17 residues. Germline values: CDR1 LNHDA, CDR2 SQIVND (reference sequence). J gave up 7 bases and V 7 bases, and 16 bases lay outside the gene matches.

The chain carries TRBV19 and TRBJ1-5; D gene uncertain. The V gene's germline CDR1 is LNHDA and CDR2 SQIVND (reference sequence). V lost 5 bases, J lost 6 bases, and 8 bases lay in between. The CDR3 is 12 amino acids. CDR3: CASSHTGQPQHF. The CDR3, as DNA: TGTGCCAGTAGTCACACCGGTCAGCCCCAGCATTTT.

The V call is TRBV6-5, the J call TRBJ1-3; 7 positions agree with TRBD1. The CDR3 is 15 residues long. From germline, CDR1 is MNHEY and CDR2 SVGAGI. J gave up 0 bases and V 7 bases, and 6 bases lay outside the gene matches. The CDR3 sequence is CASTPGGSSGNTIYF. As DNA, the CDR3 is TGTGCCAGCACCCCAGGGGGAAGCTCTGGAAACACCATATATTTT.

This clone showed up just a few times. V usage is TRBV9 and J usage is TRBJ1-2; 7 bases match TRBD1. CDR3 size: 14 residues. The germline V gene has CDR1 SGDLS and CDR2 YYNGEE. The trim removed 3 bases at V and 6 bases at J, leaving 8 bases unmatched. The CDR3 bases are TGTGCCAGCAGCGATAGACAGGGCGTAAATGGCTACACCTTC. Residues: CASSDRQGVNGYTF.

This clone was seen a single time. The J gene is TRBJ1-5, the V gene TRBV7-8; maybe TRBD1 (5 bases). Trimming removed 1 base at V and 5 bases at J, with 12 bases between. Germline V lookup: CDR1 SGHVS, CDR2 FQNEAQ. The CDR3 is 15 amino acids. CDR3: CASSLGRGADQPQHF. CDR3 coding DNA: TGTGCCAGCAGCTTAGGAAGGGGCGCCGATCAGCCCCAGCATTTT.